These 2 T cell receptor beta chains came from one sample sequenced in a study of CD8 T cells in ankylosing spondylitis. TCRdb ran MiXCR on the 5' RACE reads and lists one entry per CDR3 protein. The sample holds some 39,000 distinct CDR3 sequences, 13% seen once. Sequenced sample: synovial fluid, either unsorted or a sorted T cell fraction (not recorded which). These receptors all come from a male donor with ankylosing spondylitis.

This clonotype has just a few counts. This rearrangement joins TRBV28 to TRBJ2-2; 8 bases match TRBD1. CDR1 is MDHEN, CDR2 SYDVKM, per germline. The J segment lost 3 bases and the V segment lost 6 bases, leaving 9 bases of the junction unmatched. This CDR3 has 16 amino acids. The CDR3 DNA sequence: TGTGCCAGCAGGCAACCAGGGGGCGCGTACACCGGGGAGCTGTTTTTT. Its protein is CASRQPGGAYTGELFF.

In its sample, this clonotype was seen a few times. This chain joins TRBV4-3 and TRBJ1-2; D gene uncertain. Deletions cut 0 bases from V and 4 bases from J, with 18 bases between. The length of the CDR3 is 17 residues. The germline CDR1 and CDR2 sequences are LGHNA and YSLEER. In DNA, the CDR3 is TGCGCCAGCAGCCAAGATACGCTCGTCGGGGTTAGCTATGGCTACACCTTC. Its protein product is CASSQDTLVGVSYGYTF.